This T cell receptor (beta chain) was observed in a study of T-cell memory formation after mild COVID-19. Study-wide results and caveats: Confirmation of SARS-CoV-2 specificity was lacking for second-wave clones peaking day 37.

Of note for this clonotype: Its antigen remains unknown.

Germline V gene sequence: CDR1 MRHNA, CDR2 SNTAGT. The CDR3 sequence is 15 residues long. The germline V and J ends were trimmed by 2 bases and 0 bases, with 9 bases remaining between them. One entry per CDR3 protein, called by TCRdb with MiXCR from the 5' RACE reads. The repertoire holds around 440,000 distinct CDR3 sequences, 18% seen once, with 9% to 15% in the top ten. V gene TRBV6-4 combines with J gene TRBJ2-3; perhaps TRBD1 as D (5 bases). Sequenced material: PBMCs or a T cell subset sorted from them (not recorded which). This sequence originates from an adult woman who had mild COVID-19 (a few samples of this study predate the infection). Cell type and time point are not known. The chain's CDR3 is CASSDKWGSTDTQYF. Written as DNA, the CDR3 is TGTGCCAGCAGTGACAAGTGGGGCAGCACAGATACGCAGTATTTT.